The T cell receptor (beta chain) under discussion was sequenced for a study of T-cell reconstitution after alpha-beta-depleted transplantation in children. The germline V gene encodes CDR1 DFQATT and CDR2 SNEGSKA (reference sequence). The length of the CDR3 is 11 residues. The V end was cut by 3 bases, the J end by 3 bases, with 5 bases between. Preparation of the TCRbeta library involved a method that used unique molecular identifiers. Via MiXCR, TCRdb re-called the PCR reads, giving one row per CDR3 protein. The repertoire includes 110,000 or so distinct CDR3 sequences, about 6.4% of them detected once, and roughly 23% sits in the top ten. Findings and caveats of the study: When one year had passed after transplant, most T-cell counts and diversity came from newly produced T cells. Reports say that about two months after transplant, the alpha-beta T cells came out of several hundred graft clones that had expanded.

This clonotype turned up a few times. Its specificity is not known. This receptor was identified in a male patient between 2 and 10 years old who had a stem cell transplant for acute lymphoblastic leukemia, so the T cells may come from the graft donor. The sample consisted of PBMCs, mostly from graft donor cells, taken 360 days after TCRalphabeta/CD19-depleted stem cell transplant. The chain combines TRBV20-1 with TRBJ2-5, with D unclear. The CDR3 DNA sequence: TGCAGTGCTAGGGAGAAAGAGACCCAGTACTTC. Translation gives CSAREKETQYF.